This TCR delta chain was retrieved from a study of γδ T cells in repeated Plasmodium falciparum infection. As for the study in general: Age- and gender-matched Australian children served as comparison for malaria-exposed Malian children.

Note on this clone: A read error is the likely source, as a far larger clone sits one nucleotide away. This sample includes further DNA sequences coding for the same CDR3.

Vgamma9/Vdelta2+ and Vdelta2-negative gammadelta T cells were flow-sorted from PBMC for bulk sequencing. CDR1 is TVYSNPD and CDR2 is GDNSRS in the germline V gene (reference sequence). The junction had 34 bases not matched to a gene; V was cut back by 4 bases and J by 4 bases. The CDR3 contains 22 residues. TCRdb re-called the multiplex PCR reads through CATT. The table shows 40,000 to 55,000 delta-chain clones, with roughly 2% occurring only once. The material sequenced was gamma-delta T cells from blood. The chain couples TRDV3 to TRDJ1; TRDD3 aligns across 9 bases. The sequence was collected from a pool of human donors (malaria-infected and uninfected, not separated). CDR3 DNA sequence: TGTGCCTGTCGACGGCCTTCCTCAAAGGGCCTGTACTGGGGGACCGGATACGATAAACTCATCTTT. It encodes CACRRPSSKGLYWGTGYDKLIF.